A single sample is the source of the 30 T cell receptor beta chains below, sequenced in a study of T cell clonality in common variable immunodeficiency. Repertoires were generated with immunoSEQ multiplex PCR, while TCRdb's copy carries only in-frame clones and drops some. This sample has some 45,000 clones, each found more than once. Input material: peripheral blood mononuclear cells. The source of these receptors is a person aged 18 to 75 in good health.

The sample holds many counts of this clone. The read falls 3 residues short of the CDR3 end, and the missing part is taken from the germline J gene. V is TRBV5-1 and J is TRBJ1-2; 8 bases align to TRBD1. Looked up from germline, CDR1 is SGHRS and CDR2 is YFSETQ. The CDR3 totals 15 residues. CDR3 DNA, as far as it was read: TGCGCCAGCAGCTTGTCTCCAGGGGGCCTCAACGGC. The encoded protein is CASSLSPGGLNG. Given in full, the CDR3 is CASSLSPGGLNGYTF.

This clone appeared many times. The read terminates 3 residues ahead of where the CDR3 ends, so the germline J gene completes it. The chain is built from TRBV30 and TRBJ1-4, with 10 bases identical to TRBD1. Germline CDR1 GTSNPN, CDR2 SVGIG (reference sequence). The CDR3 contains 17 residues. Unmatched junction bases numbered 12, after V lost 0 bases and J lost 8 bases. The CDR3 sequence: CAWSVRRFDRGREKLFF. Incomplete CDR3 DNA: TGTGCCTGGAGTGTACGACGATTTGACAGGGGGCGCGAAAAA. The full variable domain, in which reference TRBV30 and TRBJ1-4 provide the parts outside the CDR3, is SQTIHQWPATLVQPVGSPLSLECTVEGTSNPNLYWYRQAAGRGLQLLFYSVGIGQISSEVPQNLSASRPQDRQFILSSKKLLLSDSGFYLCAWSVRRFDRGREKLFFGSGTQLSVL.

Here the CDR3 reads CAWSPGQGYNEQFF. The CDR3 bases that were read are TGTGCCTGGAGCCCGGGACAGGGCTACAATGAG. The J gene is TRBJ2-1, the V gene TRBV30; 9 bases map to TRBD1. The observed sequence ends 3 residues before the CDR3 terminus, with the missing tail filled in from the germline J gene. CDR1 is GTSNPN, CDR2 SVGIG, per germline (reference sequence). J gave up 3 bases and V 3 bases, and 3 bases lay outside the gene matches. The CDR3 is 14 residues long.

This clone appeared many times. The CDR3 extends 3 residues past the end of the read, so its final part is completed from the germline J gene. This sequence joins TRBV20-1 and TRBJ2-2; unclear D gene. Germline lookup yields CDR1 DFQATT and CDR2 SNEGSKA (reference sequence). Trimming stripped 3 bases from V and 4 bases from J, with 3 bases between. CDR3 length: 11 amino acids. CDR3 DNA, as far as it was read: TGCAGTGCTAGTATCACCGGGGAG. This encodes CSASITGE. The CDR3 in full is CSASITGELFF.

This clone appeared many times. The read ends 3 residues shy of where the CDR3 ends; the end is completed using the germline J gene. This CDR3 is also generated by other DNA sequences in the sample. The chain carries TRBV5-1 and TRBJ1-4, with TRBD1 identical over 9 bases. Per germline, CDR1 SGHRS and CDR2 YFSETQ. CDR3 size: 15 residues. V lost 5 bases to trimming and J lost 1 base; unmatched junction nucleotides: 3. The CDR3 DNA, read in part, is TGCGCCAGCAGTCGACAGGGGGAAACTAATGAAAAA. Protein: CASSRQGETNEK. The whole CDR3 protein reads CASSRQGETNEKLFF. The full variable domain, its missing parts supplied by reference TRBV5-1 and TRBJ1-4, is KAGVTQTPRYLIKTRGQQVTLSCSPISGHRSVSWYQQTPGQGLQFLFEYFSETQRNKGNFPGRFSGRQFSNSRSEMNVSTLELGDSALYLCASSRQGETNEKLFFGSGTQLSVL.

This clone was seen a handful of times. With the read ending 3 residues before the CDR3 end, the germline J gene is used to fill in that end. V gene TRBV7-9 combines with J gene TRBJ1-2; D ambiguous. The V gene's germline CDR1 is SEHNR and CDR2 FQNEAQ (reference sequence). The CDR3 runs 14 residues. The part of the CDR3 DNA that was read is TGTGCCAGCAGCTTAGAACAGCTACTCAATGAC. This codes for CASSLEQLLND. The full CDR3 protein reads CASSLEQLLNDYTF.

This clone was counted many times. The read is 3 residues too short to cover the CDR3 end, so that end is filled in from the germline J gene. This chain uses TRBV7-2 with TRBJ2-7, with 9 bases lining up with TRBD1. Trimming removed 7 bases from V and 4 bases from J; junction bases left unmatched: 11. Germline lookup yields CDR1 SGHTA and CDR2 FQGNSA. This CDR3 has 15 residues. CDR3 in amino acids: CASTDTGGELYEQYF. CDR3 bases read: TGTGCCAGCACCGACACAGGGGGCGAATTATACGAG.

As for this clone: The read gets to within 3 residues of the CDR3 end, and the germline J gene fills in the rest. V usage is TRBV2 and J usage is TRBJ1-5, with D perhaps TRBD1 (5 bases). With 4 bases removed from V and 5 bases from J, the gap between germline ends came to 15 bases. CDR1 and CDR2 from the germline V gene are SNHLY and FYNNEI. The CDR3 extends over 15 amino acids. Incomplete CDR3 DNA: TGTGCCAGCAGTGGAGGGGCAGGGAAGTATCAGCCC. Translation: CASSGGAGKYQP. The complete CDR3 protein is CASSGGAGKYQPQHF.

This clone showed up many times. The read terminates 3 residues before the CDR3 end, so the remaining end is supplied by the germline J gene. The chain recombines TRBV10-3 with TRBJ2-2, with 9 positions matching TRBD2. This CDR3 contains 13 residues. Germline V gene sequence: CDR1 ENHRY, CDR2 SYGVKD. V lost 9 bases to trimming and J lost 5 bases; unmatched junction nucleotides: 4. The CDR3 reads CAMGLARTGELFF. CDR3 DNA, as far as it was read: TGTGCCATGGGACTAGCACGGACCGGGGAG.

This clone was recorded at least ten times. The read terminates 3 residues before the CDR3 end, so the remaining end is supplied by the germline J gene. The chain couples TRBV30 to TRBJ1-2; no firm D call. CDR3 length: 14 residues. V dropped 4 bases and J dropped 1 base, with 13 bases sitting between them. Germline V CDR1 and CDR2: GTSNPN, SVGIG (reference sequence). The covered CDR3 bases are TGTGCCTGGACAACCCCGGTAGATAACTATGGC. This encodes CAWTTPVDNYG. The entire CDR3 is CAWTTPVDNYGYTF.

This clone was recorded at least ten times. The DNA ends 3 residues before the CDR3 does, and the rest of the CDR3 is filled in from the germline J gene. The J gene is TRBJ1-4, the V gene TRBV6-1; 10 positions agree with TRBD1. CDR1 and CDR2 from the germline V gene are MNHNS and SASEGT. This CDR3 has 15 amino acids. J was trimmed by 6 bases and V by 4 bases; bases with no gene match: 5. The sequenced part of the CDR3 DNA is TGTGCCAGCAGTGGCTGGACAGGGGGGGATGAAAAA. As protein: CASSGWTGGDEK. The CDR3 in its entirety is CASSGWTGGDEKLFF.

Worth noting for this clone: The CDR3 end lies 3 residues beyond the end of the read and is filled in from the germline J gene. The V and J genes are TRBV7-9 and TRBJ2-7, with 8 bases identical to TRBD2. This CDR3 region has 15 residues. Per the germline V gene, CDR1 is SEHNR and CDR2 is FQNEAQ (reference sequence). V gave up 4 bases and J gave up 6 bases; unmatched junction bases: 11. The CDR3 sequence: CASSSWTSPSGEQYF. The part of the CDR3 DNA that was read is TGTGCCAGCAGCTCCTGGACTAGCCCCTCGGGCGAG.

This clone appeared many times. Read sequence stops 3 residues before the CDR3 end, and the germline J gene provides the missing end. The J gene is TRBJ2-6, the V gene TRBV19; D remains unclear. Germline V CDR1 and CDR2: LNHDA, SQIVND (reference sequence). Trimming left V 9 bases short and J 0 bases short, with 9 bases between. The CDR3 sequence is 14 residues long. The sequenced CDR3 bases are TGTGCCAGGACAACGTACTCTGGGGCCAACGTC. Protein sequence: CARTTYSGANV. The complete CDR3 sequence is CARTTYSGANVLTF.

This clone appeared many times. The read terminates 3 residues ahead of where the CDR3 ends, so the germline J gene completes it. The chain combines TRBV5-1 with TRBJ1-2, with D possibly being TRBD1 (5 bases). Germline CDR1 reads SGHRS; CDR2 reads YFSETQ. This CDR3 has 15 amino acids. Trimming left V 0 bases short and J 4 bases short, with 13 bases between. The CDR3 bases that were read are TGCGCCAGCAGCTTGGGTCAGGGTGAACCCTATGGC. It is translated as CASSLGQGEPYG. The whole CDR3 region reads CASSLGQGEPYGYTF.

The sequenced CDR3 bases are TGCGCCAGCAGCTTGGCGGGACAGGGGAATCAGCCG. Translated, it gives CASSLAGQGNQP. The whole CDR3 is CASSLAGQGNQPQYF. V gene TRBV5-1 combines with J gene TRBJ2-3, with 10 bases lining up with TRBD1. The read is 3 residues too short to cover the CDR3 end, so that end is filled in from the germline J gene. The CDR3 runs to 15 residues. Looked up from germline, CDR1 is SGHRS and CDR2 is YFSETQ. Drawing the rest from reference TRBV5-1 and TRBJ2-3, the complete variable domain is KAGVTQTPRYLIKTRGQQVTLSCSPISGHRSVSWYQQTPGQGLQFLFEYFSETQRNKGNFPGRFSGRQFSNSRSEMNVSTLELGDSALYLCASSLAGQGNQPQYFGPGTRLTVL.

This clone was recorded many times. The CDR3 sequence: CASSIRQGIYNEQFF. CDR3 DNA, as far as it was read: TGCGCCAGCAGCATTCGCCAGGGGATTTACAATGAG. J is TRBJ2-1 and V is TRBV5-1; a weak D match, TRBD1 (6 bases). The sequenced fragment ends 3 residues before the CDR3 boundary, so the rest is inferred from the germline J gene. This CDR3 region has 15 residues. Germline CDR1 reads SGHRS; CDR2 reads YFSETQ. Trimming cost V 4 bases and J 4 bases, with 15 bases left between them.

This clone showed up just a few times. The DNA ends 3 residues before the CDR3 does, and the rest of the CDR3 is filled in from the germline J gene. The rearrangement uses TRBV2 and TRBJ1-3, with a tentative D call TRBD1 (5 bases). The germline CDR1 and CDR2 sequences are SNHLY and FYNNEI. The CDR3 totals 15 residues. The V and J ends lost 3 bases and 1 base respectively, with 10 bases between them. The CDR3 loop reads CASSDRARSGNTIYF. The sequenced part of the CDR3 DNA is TGTGCCAGCAGTGACAGGGCCAGATCTGGAAACACC.

This clone was observed at least ten times. The read ends 3 residues early relative to the CDR3; the germline J gene fills the gap. The chain is built from TRBV5-4 and TRBJ1-2; D remains ambiguous. This CDR3 has 14 residues. Trimming removed 3 bases from V and 3 bases from J, with 12 bases in between. Germline V lookup: CDR1 SGHNT, CDR2 YYREEE (reference sequence). Incomplete CDR3 DNA: TGTGCCAGCAGCTCCACCCCCGGGGACTATGGC. Protein: CASSSTPGDYG. The whole CDR3 is CASSSTPGDYGYTF.

This clone was found many times. The read ends 3 residues before the CDR3 terminus; that terminus is restored from the germline J gene. This chain joins TRBV7-2 and TRBJ1-1; 7 bases align to TRBD1. Germline trimming cut 4 bases from V and 4 bases from J; bases unmatched to any gene: 3. Per the germline V gene, CDR1 is SGHTA and CDR2 is FQGNSA. CDR3 length: 13 amino acids. The CDR3 here is CASSYRGSTEAFF. The CDR3 bases that were read are TGTGCCAGCAGCTACAGGGGTAGCACTGAA.

This clone was recorded many times. The CDR3 goes on 3 residues after the read ends, and that part is filled in from the germline J gene. The V and J genes are TRBV4-1 and TRBJ2-3; D gene ambiguous. Per germline, CDR1 MGHRA and CDR2 YSYEKL. Between the trimmed V and J ends, which lost 2 bases and 0 bases, there was a span of 3 bases. The CDR3 is 13 residues long. This CDR3 reads CASSQQSTDTQYF. The CDR3 bases that were read are TGCGCCAGCAGCCAACAGAGCACAGATACG.

This clone was seen repeatedly, ten times or more. The read stops 3 residues short of the end of the CDR3; the missing end is completed from the germline J gene. The J gene is TRBJ2-5, the V gene TRBV2; weak D call: TRBD1 (5 bases). Trimming cost V 1 base and J 5 bases, with 11 bases left between them. The CDR3 covers 14 residues. The V gene's germline CDR1 is SNHLY and CDR2 FYNNEI. CDR3 sequence: CASSEGQGVETQYF. The DNA read from the CDR3 is TGTGCCAGCAGTGAAGGCCAAGGGGTCGAGACC.

Many counts were recorded for this clone. The sequence runs out 3 residues before the end of the CDR3; the remainder is reconstructed from the germline J gene. The chain links TRBV20-1 to TRBJ2-1; 12 bases agree with TRBD2. The germline CDR1 and CDR2 sequences are DFQATT and SNEGSKA (reference sequence). The CDR3 extends over 14 amino acids. V lost 6 bases and J lost 8; bases outside the gene matches: 8. CDR3 loop: CSARLAGDVDEQFF. The CDR3 DNA, read in part, is TGCAGTGCCCGACTAGCGGGAGACGTGGATGAG.

This clone was observed many times. From the germline J gene comes the end of the CDR3, since the read stops 3 residues before it. The chain joins TRBV20-1 to TRBJ1-1; no definite D call. V was cut by 0 bases and J by 1 base, with 9 bases left in between. The CDR3 runs 14 residues. Germline V gives CDR1 DFQATT, CDR2 SNEGSKA (reference sequence). CDR3 bases read: TGCAGTGCTAGAGATGGGCGCTCGAACACTGAA. This sequence encodes CSARDGRSNTE. In full, the CDR3 is CSARDGRSNTEAFF.

In this sample, this clone turned up many times. The read is 3 residues too short to cover the CDR3 end, so that end is filled in from the germline J gene. The V gene is TRBV6-4, the J gene TRBJ2-7, with 7 positions matching TRBD2. J was trimmed by 1 base and V by 4 bases; bases with no gene match: 4. This CDR3 region has 14 residues. Per germline, CDR1 MRHNA and CDR2 SNTAGT. The CDR3 is CASSVTSESYEQYF. The sequenced CDR3 bases are TGTGCCAGCAGTGTTACTAGCGAATCCTACGAG.

In its sample, this clone was seen many times. The CDR3 bases that were read are TGTGCCAGCAGCGTAGGGGGGACAGGGTTCAGCGAG. This sequence encodes CASSVGGTGFSE. The whole CDR3 sequence reads CASSVGGTGFSEQYF. The V and J genes are TRBV9 and TRBJ2-7; TRBD1 matches at 9 bases. The CDR3 end falls 3 residues outside the read, so it is completed with the germline J gene. The CDR3 has 15 residues. The germline gives CDR1 SGDLS, CDR2 YYNGEE. V trimming: 0 bases; J trimming: 6 bases; junction bases outside the gene matches: 7. Filled out from reference TRBV9 and TRBJ2-7, the complete variable domain reads DSGVTQTPKHLITATGQRVTLRCSPRSGDLSVYWYQQSLDQGLQFLIQYYNGEERAKGNILERFSAQQFPDLHSELNLSSLELGDSALYFCASSVGGTGFSEQYFGPGTRLTVT.

This clone has at least ten counts. The read ends 3 residues shy of where the CDR3 ends; the end is completed using the germline J gene. The chain uses TRBV4-1 and TRBJ1-2; TRBD1 might be the D (5 bases). Deletions cut 0 bases from V and 7 bases from J, with 6 bases between. Germline V gives CDR1 MGHRA, CDR2 YSYEKL. This CDR3 region has 12 residues. The CDR3: CASSQDQGGYTF. CDR3 DNA (partial): TGCGCCAGCAGCCAAGACCAGGGTGGC.

This clone was observed at least ten times. Coverage ceases 3 residues before the CDR3 finishes, and the germline J gene fills in the end. The chain couples TRBV2 to TRBJ1-2; D is unclear. The V end lost 3 bases, the J end lost 1 base, and 6 bases lay between the germline ends. The CDR3 contains 13 residues. Germline CDR1 is SNHLY and CDR2 is FYNNEI. The DNA read from the CDR3 is TGTGCCAGCAGTGACACAGTTAACTATGGC. It codes for CASSDTVNYG. The full CDR3 reads CASSDTVNYGYTF. Full variable domain (outside the CDR3, taken from reference TRBV2 and TRBJ1-2): EPEVTQTPSHQVTQMGQEVILRCVPISNHLYFYWYRQILGQKVEFLVSFYNNEISEKSEIFDDQFSVERPDGSNFTLKIRSTKLEDSAMYFCASSDTVNYGYTFGSGTRLTVV.

This clone was recorded many times. The sequence runs out 3 residues before the end of the CDR3; the remainder is reconstructed from the germline J gene. The V call is TRBV5-1, the J call TRBJ2-2; D is ambiguous. The CDR3 loop spans 15 amino acids. The germline gives CDR1 SGHRS, CDR2 YFSETQ. V was trimmed by 2 bases and J by 3 bases, leaving 11 bases between them. The CDR3 sequence: CASSLSPAHTGELFF. The CDR3 DNA, read in part, is TGCGCCAGCAGCTTAAGCCCTGCGCACACCGGGGAG.

This clone has at least ten counts. The CDR3 end lies 3 residues beyond the end of the read and is filled in from the germline J gene. The rearrangement uses TRBV29-1 and TRBJ1-3; D is unresolved. The CDR3 loop spans 13 amino acids. Trimming shortened V by 6 bases and J by 2 bases, and 11 bases separated the two germline ends. CDR1 and CDR2 from the germline V gene are SQVTM and ANQGSEA. CDR3 bases read: TGCAGCGTGGGCGCGTGGCCTGGAAACACC. It specifies CSVGAWPGNT. In full, the CDR3 reads CSVGAWPGNTIYF.

This clone has only a few counts. A much bigger clone sits one base away, suggesting this may be a read error. Read sequence stops 3 residues before the CDR3 end, and the germline J gene provides the missing end. The chain carries TRBV7-9 and TRBJ2-5; 7 nucleotides line up with TRBD1. CDR3 length equals 14 residues. CDR1 and CDR2 (germline): SEHNR, FQNEAQ (reference sequence). Trimming took 5 bases from V and 3 from J; bases not matched to a gene: 6. The CDR3: CASSRQGLEETQYF. CDR3 bases read: TGTGCCAGCAGCCGACAGGGCCTCGAAGAGACC.